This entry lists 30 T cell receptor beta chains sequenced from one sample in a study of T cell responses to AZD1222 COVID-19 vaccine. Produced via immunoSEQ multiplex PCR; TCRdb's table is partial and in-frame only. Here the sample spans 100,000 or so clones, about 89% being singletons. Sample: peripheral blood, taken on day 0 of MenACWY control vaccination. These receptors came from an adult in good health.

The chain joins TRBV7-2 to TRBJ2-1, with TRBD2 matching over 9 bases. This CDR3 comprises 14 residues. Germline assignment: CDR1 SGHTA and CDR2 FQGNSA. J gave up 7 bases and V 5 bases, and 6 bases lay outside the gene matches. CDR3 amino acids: CASSRAGGQNEQFF. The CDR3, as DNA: TGTGCCAGCAGCCGGGCGGGGGGGCAGAATGAGCAGTTCTTC.

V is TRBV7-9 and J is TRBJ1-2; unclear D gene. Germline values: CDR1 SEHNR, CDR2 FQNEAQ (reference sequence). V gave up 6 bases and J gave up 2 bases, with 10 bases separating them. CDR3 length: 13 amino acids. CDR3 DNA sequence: TGTGCCAGCAGTTCGGACGTAAACTATGGCTACACCTTC. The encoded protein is CASSSDVNYGYTF.

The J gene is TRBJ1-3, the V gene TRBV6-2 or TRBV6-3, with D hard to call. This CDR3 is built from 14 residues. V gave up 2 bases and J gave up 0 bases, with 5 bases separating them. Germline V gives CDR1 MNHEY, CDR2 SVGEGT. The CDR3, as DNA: TGTGCCAGCAGTTACAGACGCTCTGGAAACACCATATATTTT. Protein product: CASSYRRSGNTIYF.

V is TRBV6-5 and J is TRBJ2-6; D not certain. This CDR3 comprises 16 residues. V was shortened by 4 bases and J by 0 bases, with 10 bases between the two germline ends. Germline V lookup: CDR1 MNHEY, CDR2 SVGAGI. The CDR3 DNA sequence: TGTGCCAGCAGTTCTGACCGCCGCTCTGGGGCCAACGTCCTGACTTTC. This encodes CASSSDRRSGANVLTF.

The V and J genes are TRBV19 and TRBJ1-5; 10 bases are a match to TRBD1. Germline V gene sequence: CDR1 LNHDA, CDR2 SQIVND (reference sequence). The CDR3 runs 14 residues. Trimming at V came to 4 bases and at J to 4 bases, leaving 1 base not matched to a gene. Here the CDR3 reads CASSRTGGNQPQHF. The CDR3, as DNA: TGTGCCAGTAGTAGGACAGGGGGAAATCAGCCCCAGCATTTT.

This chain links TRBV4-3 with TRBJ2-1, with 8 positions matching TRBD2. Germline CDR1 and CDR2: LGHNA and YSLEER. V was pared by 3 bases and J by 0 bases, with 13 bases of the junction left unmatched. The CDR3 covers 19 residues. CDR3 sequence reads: CASSHLYSRGTSSYNEQFF. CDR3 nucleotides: TGCGCCAGCAGCCACCTCTACTCCCGTGGGACTAGCTCCTACAATGAGCAGTTCTTC.

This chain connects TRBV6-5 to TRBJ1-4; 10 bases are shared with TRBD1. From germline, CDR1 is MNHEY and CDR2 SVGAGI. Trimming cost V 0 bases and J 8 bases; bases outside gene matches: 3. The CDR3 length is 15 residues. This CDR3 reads CASSYSGDRGEKLFF. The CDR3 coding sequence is TGTGCCAGCAGTTACTCAGGGGACAGGGGCGAAAAACTGTTTTTT.

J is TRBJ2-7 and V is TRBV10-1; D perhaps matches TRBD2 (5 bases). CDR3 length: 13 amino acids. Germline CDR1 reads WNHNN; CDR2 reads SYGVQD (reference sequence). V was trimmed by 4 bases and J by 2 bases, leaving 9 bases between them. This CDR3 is CASSVAGAYEQYF. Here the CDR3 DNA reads TGCGCCAGCAGTGTGGCCGGGGCCTACGAGCAGTACTTC.

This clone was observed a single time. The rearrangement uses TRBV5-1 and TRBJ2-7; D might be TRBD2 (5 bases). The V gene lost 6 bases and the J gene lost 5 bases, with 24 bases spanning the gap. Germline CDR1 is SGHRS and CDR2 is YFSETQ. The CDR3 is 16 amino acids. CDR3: CASKLLPGSSAHEQYF. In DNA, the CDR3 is TGCGCCAGCAAACTCCTCCCGGGATCAAGCGCGCACGAGCAGTACTTC.

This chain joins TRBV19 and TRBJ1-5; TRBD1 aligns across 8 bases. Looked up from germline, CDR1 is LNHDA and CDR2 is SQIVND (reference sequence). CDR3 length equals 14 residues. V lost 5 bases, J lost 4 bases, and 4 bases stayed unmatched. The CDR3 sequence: CASSDDRGNQPQHF. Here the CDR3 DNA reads TGTGCCAGTAGTGACGACAGGGGTAATCAGCCCCAGCATTTT.

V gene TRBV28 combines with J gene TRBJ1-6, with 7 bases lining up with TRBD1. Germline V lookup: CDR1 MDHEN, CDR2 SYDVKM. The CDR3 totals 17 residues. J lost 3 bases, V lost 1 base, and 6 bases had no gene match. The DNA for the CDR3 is TGTGCCAGCAGTTTATCCTATCGACAGGGCTATAATTCACCCCTCCACTTT. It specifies CASSLSYRQGYNSPLHF. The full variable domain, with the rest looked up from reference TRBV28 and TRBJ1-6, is DVKVTQSSRYLVKRTGEKVFLECVQDMDHENMFWYRQDPGLGLRLIYFSYDVKMKEKGDIPEGYSVSREKKERFSLILESASTNQTSMYLCASSLSYRQGYNSPLHFGNGTRLTVT.

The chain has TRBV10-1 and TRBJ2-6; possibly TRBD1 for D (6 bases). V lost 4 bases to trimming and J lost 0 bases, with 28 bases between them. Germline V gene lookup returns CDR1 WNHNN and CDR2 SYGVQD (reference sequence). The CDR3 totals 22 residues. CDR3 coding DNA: TGCGCCAGCAGTGTAAGGCCCATTCGTAGGTCAGGGGCCAGCTCTGGGGCCAACGTCCTGACTTTC. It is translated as CASSVRPIRRSGASSGANVLTF.

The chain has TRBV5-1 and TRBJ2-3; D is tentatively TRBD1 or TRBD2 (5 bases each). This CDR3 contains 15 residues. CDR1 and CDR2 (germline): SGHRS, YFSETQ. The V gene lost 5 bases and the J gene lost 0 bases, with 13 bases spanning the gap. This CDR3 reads CASRMNGASTDTQYF. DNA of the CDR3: TGCGCCAGCAGGATGAACGGGGCTAGCACAGATACGCAGTATTTT. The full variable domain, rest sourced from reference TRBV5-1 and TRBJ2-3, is KAGVTQTPRYLIKTRGQQVTLSCSPISGHRSVSWYQQTPGQGLQFLFEYFSETQRNKGNFPGRFSGRQFSNSRSEMNVSTLELGDSALYLCASRMNGASTDTQYFGPGTRLTVL.

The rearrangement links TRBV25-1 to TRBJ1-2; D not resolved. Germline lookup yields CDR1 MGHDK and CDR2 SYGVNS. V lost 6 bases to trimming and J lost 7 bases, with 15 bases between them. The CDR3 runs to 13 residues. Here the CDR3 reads CASRRAEESGYTF. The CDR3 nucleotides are TGTGCCAGCAGGAGGGCTGAAGAGTCTGGCTACACCTTC.

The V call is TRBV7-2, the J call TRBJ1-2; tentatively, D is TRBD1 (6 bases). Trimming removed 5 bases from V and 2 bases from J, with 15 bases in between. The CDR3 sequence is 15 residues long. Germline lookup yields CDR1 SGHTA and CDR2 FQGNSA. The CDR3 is CASSPTTGKNYGYTF. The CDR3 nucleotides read TGTGCCAGCAGCCCAACCACAGGGAAGAACTATGGCTACACCTTC.

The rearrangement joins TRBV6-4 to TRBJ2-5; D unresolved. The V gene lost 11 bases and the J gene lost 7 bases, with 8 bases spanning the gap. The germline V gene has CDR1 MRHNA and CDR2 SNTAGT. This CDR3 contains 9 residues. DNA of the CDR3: TGTGCCGGTCCGGGGACCCAGTACTTC. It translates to CAGPGTQYF.

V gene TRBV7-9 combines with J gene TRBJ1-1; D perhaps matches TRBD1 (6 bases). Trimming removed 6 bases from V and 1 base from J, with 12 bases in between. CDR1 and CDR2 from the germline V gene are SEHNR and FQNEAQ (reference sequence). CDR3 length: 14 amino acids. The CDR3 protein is CASRAGTSNTEAFF. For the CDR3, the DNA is TGTGCCAGCAGAGCCGGGACATCGAACACTGAAGCTTTCTTT.

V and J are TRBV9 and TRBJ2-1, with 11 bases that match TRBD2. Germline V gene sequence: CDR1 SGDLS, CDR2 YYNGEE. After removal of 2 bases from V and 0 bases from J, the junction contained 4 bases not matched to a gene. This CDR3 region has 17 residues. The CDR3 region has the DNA TGTGCCAGCAGCGTGGGACTAGCGGCCAGCTCCTACAATGAGCAGTTCTTC. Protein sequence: CASSVGLAASSYNEQFF.

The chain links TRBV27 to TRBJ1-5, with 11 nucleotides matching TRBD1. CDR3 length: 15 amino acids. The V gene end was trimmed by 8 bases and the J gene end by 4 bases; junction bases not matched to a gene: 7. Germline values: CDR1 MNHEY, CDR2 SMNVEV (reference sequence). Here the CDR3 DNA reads TGTGCCAGCGCCAAAGGGACAGGGGGGAATCAGCCCCAGCATTTT. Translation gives CASAKGTGGNQPQHF.

CDR3 sequence reads: CASSHHKDRVDGYTF. The CDR3 DNA is TGTGCCAGCAGCCATCATAAGGACAGGGTCGATGGCTACACCTTC. The V call is TRBV6-5, the J call TRBJ1-2; 8 bases are shared with TRBD1. CDR3 length: 15 residues. Germline V gives CDR1 MNHEY, CDR2 SVGAGI. Trimming cost V 6 bases and J 6 bases; bases outside gene matches: 12.

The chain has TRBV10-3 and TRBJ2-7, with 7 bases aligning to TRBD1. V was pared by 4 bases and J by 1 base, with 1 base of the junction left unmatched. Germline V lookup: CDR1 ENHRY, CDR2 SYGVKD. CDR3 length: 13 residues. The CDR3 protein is CAISGGQSYEQYF. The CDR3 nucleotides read TGTGCCATCAGTGGGGGACAGTCCTACGAGCAGTACTTC.

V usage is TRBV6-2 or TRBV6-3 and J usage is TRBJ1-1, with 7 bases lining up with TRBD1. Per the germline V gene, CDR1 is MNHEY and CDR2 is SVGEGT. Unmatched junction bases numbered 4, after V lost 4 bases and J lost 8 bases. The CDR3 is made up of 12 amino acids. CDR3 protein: CASSSDRLEAFF. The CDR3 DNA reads TGTGCCAGCAGTTCGGACAGGTTGGAAGCTTTCTTT.

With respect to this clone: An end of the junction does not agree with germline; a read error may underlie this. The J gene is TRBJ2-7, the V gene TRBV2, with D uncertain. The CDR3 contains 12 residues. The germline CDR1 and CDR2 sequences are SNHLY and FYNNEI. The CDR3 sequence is CASSEAGRSQHF. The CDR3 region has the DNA TGTGCCAGCAGTGAAGCAGGCAGGTCCCAGCACTTC.

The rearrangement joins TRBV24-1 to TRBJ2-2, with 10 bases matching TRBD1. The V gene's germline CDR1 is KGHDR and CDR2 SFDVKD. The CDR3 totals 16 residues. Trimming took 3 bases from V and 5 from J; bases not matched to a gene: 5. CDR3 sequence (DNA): TGTGCCACCAGTGATCAGGGACAGGGGTGGACCGGGGAGCTGTTTTTT. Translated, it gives CATSDQGQGWTGELFF.

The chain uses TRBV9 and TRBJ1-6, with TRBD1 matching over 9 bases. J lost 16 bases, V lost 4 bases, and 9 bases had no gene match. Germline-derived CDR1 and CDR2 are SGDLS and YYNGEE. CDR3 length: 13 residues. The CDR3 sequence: CASSPRTGAFLHF. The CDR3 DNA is TGTGCCAGCAGCCCCCGGACAGGGGCTTTTCTCCACTTT.

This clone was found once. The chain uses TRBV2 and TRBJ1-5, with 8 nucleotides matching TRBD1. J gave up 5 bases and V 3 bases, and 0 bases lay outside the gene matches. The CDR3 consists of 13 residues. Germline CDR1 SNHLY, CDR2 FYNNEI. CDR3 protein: CASSETGDQPQHF. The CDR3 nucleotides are TGTGCCAGCAGTGAGACAGGGGATCAGCCCCAGCATTTT.

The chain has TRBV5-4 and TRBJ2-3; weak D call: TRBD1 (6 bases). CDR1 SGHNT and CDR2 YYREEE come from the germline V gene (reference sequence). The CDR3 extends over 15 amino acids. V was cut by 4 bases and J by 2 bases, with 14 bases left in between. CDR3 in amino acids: CASSGSGVNTDTQYF. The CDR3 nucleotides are TGTGCCAGCAGCGGATCAGGGGTCAACACAGATACGCAGTATTTT.

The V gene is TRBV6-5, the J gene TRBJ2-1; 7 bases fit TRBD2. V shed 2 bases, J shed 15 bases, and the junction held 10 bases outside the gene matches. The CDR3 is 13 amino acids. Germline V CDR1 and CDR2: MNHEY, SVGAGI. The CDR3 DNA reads TGTGCCAGCAGTTACAGTGTCAGGACTAGTAGGTTCTTC. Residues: CASSYSVRTSRFF.

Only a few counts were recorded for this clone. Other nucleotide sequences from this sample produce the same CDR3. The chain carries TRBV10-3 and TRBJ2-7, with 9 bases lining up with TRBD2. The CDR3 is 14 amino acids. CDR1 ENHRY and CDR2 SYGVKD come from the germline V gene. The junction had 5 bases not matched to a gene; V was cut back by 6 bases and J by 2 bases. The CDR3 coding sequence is TGTGCCATCAGGGGCGGGGGGGCCCCCTACGAGCAGTACTTC. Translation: CAIRGGGAPYEQYF.

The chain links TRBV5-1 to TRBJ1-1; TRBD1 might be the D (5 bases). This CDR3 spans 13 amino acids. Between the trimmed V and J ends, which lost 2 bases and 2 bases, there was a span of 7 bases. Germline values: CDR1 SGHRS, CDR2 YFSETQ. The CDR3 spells CASSFGDNTEAFF. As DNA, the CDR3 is TGCGCCAGCAGCTTCGGGGACAACACTGAAGCTTTCTTT.